The TCR beta chain described here comes from a study of blood T cells in healthy people across ages. Across the whole study: Template switching retrieved approximately one barcoded beta molecule for each two T cells.

A J-beta primer mix and a sample-barcoded 5' primer were used in a second PCR of about 7 to 11 cycles. Individual samples furnished no less than 2.5 million CDR3-containing paired-end reads apiece. TCRdb re-derived calls from the 5' RACE reads in MiXCR, one entry per CDR3 protein. The sample comprises 550,000 to 700,000 distinct CDR3 sequences, 25% to 30% of which are singletons, and around a sixth rests with the top ten. V trimming: 7 bases; J trimming: 5 bases; junction bases outside the gene matches: 8. The CDR3 length is 14 residues. CDR1 is SGHRS and CDR2 is YFSETQ in the germline V gene. Only a few counts were recorded for this clonotype.

This chain joins TRBV5-1 and TRBJ2-5; 10 bases map to TRBD1. The sample taken for sequencing was blood. This receptor was obtained from a woman in her 70s in good health. As DNA, the CDR3 is TGCGCCAGCTTTGGGACAGGGGCTCGGGAGACCCAGTACTTC. Its protein product is CASFGTGARETQYF.